The 20 T cell receptor beta chains below come from one sample, sequenced in a study of glioma-infiltrating T cells. The iRepertoire nested amplicon-rescue multiplex PCR amplified TCR alpha and beta CDR3s from RNA. TCRdb re-derived calls from the multiplex PCR reads in MiXCR, one entry per CDR3 protein. The table includes around 130,000 distinct CDR3 sequences, approximately 24% detected once. The sequencing sample was made of glioma tissue, nonneoplastic brain tissue, or PBMCs (not recorded which). All receptors come from a human donor with low-grade glioma or glioblastoma, undergoing nonglioma brain surgery, or in good health (not recorded which).

This sequence joins TRBV4-1 and TRBJ1-2; 12 nucleotides line up with TRBD1. Germline CDR1 reads MGHRA; CDR2 reads YSYEKL. CDR3 length: 14 amino acids. The V segment lost 3 bases and the J segment 12 bases; nucleotides outside the gene matches: 8. CDR3 nucleotide sequence: TGCGCCAGCAGCCATGGGACAGGGGGCCAGGACCACACCTTC. Protein product: CASSHGTGGQDHTF.

The V call is TRBV7-3, the J call TRBJ2-1, with unresolved D. The length of the CDR3 is 13 residues. Trimming left V 5 bases short and J 4 bases short, with 9 bases between. Germline CDR1 SGHTA, CDR2 FQGTGA. This CDR3 reads CASSPEGYNEQFF. The CDR3 coding sequence is TGTGCCAGCAGCCCGGAAGGGTACAATGAGCAGTTCTTC.

The CDR3: CARSPGTAGQPQHF. Written as DNA, the CDR3 is TGTGCCAGAAGCCCGGGGACGGCGGGTCAGCCCCAGCATTTT. The gene calls are TRBV7-2 and TRBJ1-5; tentatively, D is TRBD1 (5 bases). Germline V gene sequence: CDR1 SGHTA, CDR2 FQGNSA. Trimming took 9 bases from V and 6 from J, leaving 18 bases between them. The CDR3 length is 14 residues.

The chain joins TRBV9 to TRBJ2-2; D is unclear. With 2 bases removed from V and 0 bases from J, the gap between germline ends came to 5 bases. There are 14 residues in the CDR3. Germline V gene data show CDR1 as SGDLS and CDR2 as YYNGEE. The CDR3 region is CASSVSPNTGELFF. As DNA, the CDR3 is TGTGCCAGCAGCGTCTCACCGAACACCGGGGAGCTGTTTTTT.

The chain employs TRBV20-1 and TRBJ1-1; 9 positions agree with TRBD1. Trimming cost V 4 bases and J 5 bases; bases outside gene matches: 8. CDR3 length: 14 amino acids. Germline V gene data show CDR1 as DFQATT and CDR2 as SNEGSKA (reference sequence). The CDR3 DNA sequence: TGCAGTGCTACCGAACAGGGGGCGAGTACTGAAGCTTTCTTT. Protein product: CSATEQGASTEAFF.

V is TRBV20-1 and J is TRBJ2-1, with TRBD2 matching over 7 bases. V shed 3 bases and J 12 bases; nucleotides not matched to a gene: 14. The CDR3 covers 14 residues. Per the germline V gene, CDR1 is DFQATT and CDR2 is SNEGSKA (reference sequence). The CDR3 loop reads CSASFLDKRGGQFF. The CDR3 DNA sequence: TGCAGTGCTAGCTTTCTTGACAAGCGGGGCGGGCAGTTCTTC.

The chain has TRBV3-1 and TRBJ2-5; no clear D. Germline CDR1 LGHDT, CDR2 YNNKEL (reference sequence). The CDR3 runs to 15 residues. The ends were cut back, 0 bases at V and 5 bases at J, with 13 bases in the middle. CDR3 residues: CASSQDLAIGETQYF. The DNA of the CDR3 is TGTGCCAGCAGCCAAGATCTTGCGATCGGGGAGACCCAGTACTTC.

The chain joins TRBV6-1 to TRBJ2-3, with 8 bases matching TRBD2. V dropped 5 bases and J dropped 6; count of bases not matched to a gene: 10. CDR1 and CDR2 (germline): MNHNS, SASEGT. This CDR3 has 15 residues. Here the CDR3 DNA reads TGTGCCAGCAGTCGCCACGGGGGGGGGCGTGATACGCAGTATTTT. It translates to CASSRHGGGRDTQYF.

This clonotype was seen ten or more times. V usage is TRBV6-1 and J usage is TRBJ2-7; TRBD1 might be the D (7 bases). Deletions cut 6 bases from V and 2 bases from J, with 17 bases between. CDR1 MNHNS and CDR2 SASEGT come from the germline V gene. The CDR3 is 15 amino acids. CDR3 DNA sequence: TGTGCCAGCAGGCCCAGGGGGACTTCTGCCTACGAGCAGTACGTC. It translates to CASRPRGTSAYEQYV.

In nucleotides, the CDR3 is TGTGCCAGCAGCCATCGGTCGGGGTACTCCCGCGGACAGCCCCAGCATTTT. Protein: CASSHRSGYSRGQPQHF. V gene TRBV27 combines with J gene TRBJ1-5, with D uncertain. Trimming cost V 6 bases and J 7 bases, with 25 bases left between them. In germline, CDR1 is MNHEY, CDR2 SMNVEV (reference sequence). The CDR3 totals 17 residues.

The V call is TRBV20-1, the J call TRBJ2-5; 7 nucleotides agree with TRBD2. Germline assignment: CDR1 DFQATT and CDR2 SNEGSKA (reference sequence). The CDR3 contains 16 residues. The ends lost 1 base at V and 4 bases at J; junction bases unmatched: 12. The CDR3 is CSARGRGSSGGETQYF. CDR3 in DNA: TGCAGTGCTAGAGGCCGGGGCTCTTCGGGAGGAGAGACCCAGTACTTC.

The gene calls are TRBV28 and TRBJ2-1; D unresolved. Germline assignment: CDR1 MDHEN and CDR2 SYDVKM. This CDR3 has 14 residues. Trimming left V 6 bases short and J 3 bases short, with 12 bases between. CDR3 coding DNA: TGTGCCAGCAGCCCCCACGGGTTCTACAATGAGCAGTTCTTC. This sequence encodes CASSPHGFYNEQFF.

As for this clonotype: This may arise from a read error, as a much more abundant clone is one base away. The chain has TRBV7-2 and TRBJ2-3; D call uncertain. The CDR3 is 16 residues long. Per germline, CDR1 SGHTA and CDR2 FQGNSA. In DNA, the CDR3 is TGTGCCGGCAGCTTATTCGGCCCGGTGAGCACAGATACGCAGTATTTT. Its protein product is CAGSLFGPVSTDTQYF.

The J gene is TRBJ1-1, the V gene TRBV27, with TRBD1 as a possible D gene (5 bases). V was pared by 3 bases and J by 10 bases, with 15 bases between. The V gene's germline CDR1 is MNHEY and CDR2 SMNVEV (reference sequence). CDR3 size: 13 residues. DNA for the CDR3: TGTGCCAGCAGTTTTGGGGGGGGGAGTTTAGCTTTCTTT. This translates into CASSFGGGSLAFF.

The V and J genes are TRBV6-5 and TRBJ1-2, with 8 bases fitting TRBD1. This CDR3 spans 13 amino acids. In germline, CDR1 is MNHEY, CDR2 SVGAGI. The trim removed 5 bases at V and 5 bases at J, leaving 4 bases unmatched. The chain's CDR3 is CASSLDREYGYTF. The CDR3 DNA sequence: TGTGCCAGCAGTCTGGACAGGGAGTATGGCTACACCTTC.

This clonotype was found many times. V gene TRBV14 combines with J gene TRBJ1-6; 7 bases are a match to TRBD1. The junction had 7 bases not matched to a gene; V was cut back by 4 bases and J by 7 bases. Germline V gene sequence: CDR1 SGHDN, CDR2 FVKESK. This CDR3 spans 15 amino acids. The CDR3 sequence: CASSRDRARNSPLHF. The CDR3 nucleotides are TGTGCCAGCAGCCGAGACAGGGCACGGAATTCACCCCTCCACTTT.

This chain uses TRBV10-3 with TRBJ1-3, with 8 bases that match TRBD1. The CDR3 runs to 16 residues. Trimming cost V 7 bases and J 4 bases; bases outside gene matches: 12. CDR1 and CDR2 from the germline V gene are ENHRY and SYGVKD. The CDR3 protein is CAITNPGGKPGNTIYF. The CDR3 bases are TGTGCCATCACCAACCCAGGGGGCAAGCCCGGAAACACCATATATTTT.

A note on this clonotype: A much larger clone lies one base from this, so it may be a read error. V usage is TRBV15 and J usage is TRBJ1-4; 12 positions agree with TRBD1. The CDR3 is 17 amino acids. Trimming took 5 bases from V and 10 from J; bases not matched to a gene: 14. CDR1 is LNHNV, CDR2 YYDKDF, per germline (reference sequence). The CDR3 nucleotides are TGTGCCACCAGCTTCCCCGGGACAGGGGGCGGGGATGGAAAACTGTTTTTT. Its protein is CATSFPGTGGGDGKLFF.

The chain has TRBV7-9 and TRBJ2-3; no clear D gene. Trimming cost V 5 bases and J 1 base, with 10 bases left between them. Germline CDR1 is SEHNR and CDR2 is FQNEAQ (reference sequence). This CDR3 region has 14 residues. CDR3: CASSPRVGTDTQYF. CDR3 DNA: TGTGCCAGCAGCCCCCGGGTTGGCACAGATACGCAGTATTTT.

This clonotype was detected once. The gene calls are TRBV7-2 and TRBJ1-1; TRBD1 aligns across 9 bases. With V trimmed by 3 bases and J by 5 bases, 10 bases remained unmatched. The germline V gene encodes CDR1 SGHTA and CDR2 FQGNSA. The CDR3 sequence is 16 residues long. The CDR3 spells CASSLVYIDRGTEAFF. In DNA form, the CDR3 reads TGTGCCAGCAGCTTGGTCTACATTGACAGGGGGACTGAAGCTTTCTTT.